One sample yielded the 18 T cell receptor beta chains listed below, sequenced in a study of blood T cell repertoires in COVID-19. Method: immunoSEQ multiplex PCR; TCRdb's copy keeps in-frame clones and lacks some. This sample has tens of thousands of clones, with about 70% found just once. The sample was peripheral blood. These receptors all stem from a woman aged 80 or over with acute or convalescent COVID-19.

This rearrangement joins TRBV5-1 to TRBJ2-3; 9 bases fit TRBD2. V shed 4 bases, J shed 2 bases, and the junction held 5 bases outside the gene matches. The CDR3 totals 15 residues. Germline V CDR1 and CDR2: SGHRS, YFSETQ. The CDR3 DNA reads TGCGCCAGCAGCCGGCTAGCGGGGAACACAGATACGCAGTATTTT. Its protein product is CASSRLAGNTDTQYF.

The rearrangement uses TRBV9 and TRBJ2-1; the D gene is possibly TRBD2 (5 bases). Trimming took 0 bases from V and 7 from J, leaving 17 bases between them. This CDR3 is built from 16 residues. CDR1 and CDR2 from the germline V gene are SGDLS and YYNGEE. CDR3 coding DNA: TGTGCCAGCAGCGTAGGTGGGCTATTGAGAGGGAATGAGCAGTTCTTC. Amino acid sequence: CASSVGGLLRGNEQFF.

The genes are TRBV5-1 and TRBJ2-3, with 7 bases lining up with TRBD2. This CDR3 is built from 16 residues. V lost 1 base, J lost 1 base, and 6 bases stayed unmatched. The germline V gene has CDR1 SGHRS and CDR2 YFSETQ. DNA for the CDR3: TGCGCCAGCAGCTTGTCGGCGGGAGTTGGCACAGATACGCAGTATTTT. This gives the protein CASSLSAGVGTDTQYF.

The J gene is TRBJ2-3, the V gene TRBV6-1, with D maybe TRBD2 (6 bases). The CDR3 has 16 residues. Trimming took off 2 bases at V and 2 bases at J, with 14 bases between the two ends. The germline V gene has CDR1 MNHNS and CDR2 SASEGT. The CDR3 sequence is CASSETGTDPTDTQYF. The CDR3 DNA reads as TGTGCCAGCAGTGAAACCGGGACTGACCCCACAGATACGCAGTATTTT.

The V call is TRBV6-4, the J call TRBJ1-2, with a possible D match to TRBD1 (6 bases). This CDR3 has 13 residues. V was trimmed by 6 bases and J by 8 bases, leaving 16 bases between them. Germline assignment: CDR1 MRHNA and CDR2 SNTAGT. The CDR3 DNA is TGTGCCAGCAGCAAGGAGCAGGGGATGGGCTACACCTTC. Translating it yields CASSKEQGMGYTF.

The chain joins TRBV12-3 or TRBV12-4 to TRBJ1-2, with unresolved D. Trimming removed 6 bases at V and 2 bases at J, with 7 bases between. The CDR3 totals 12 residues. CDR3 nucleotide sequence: TGTGCCAGCAGGGCCCGAAACTATGGCTACACCTTC. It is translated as CASRARNYGYTF.

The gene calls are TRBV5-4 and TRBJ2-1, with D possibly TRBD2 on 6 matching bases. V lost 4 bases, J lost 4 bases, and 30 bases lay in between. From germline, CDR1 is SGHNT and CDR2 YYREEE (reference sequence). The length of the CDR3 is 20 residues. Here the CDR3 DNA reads TGTGCCAGCAGCGCCTGGGACTTACCACAGTTAGCCGGGGAATACAATGAGCAGTTCTTC. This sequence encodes CASSAWDLPQLAGEYNEQFF.

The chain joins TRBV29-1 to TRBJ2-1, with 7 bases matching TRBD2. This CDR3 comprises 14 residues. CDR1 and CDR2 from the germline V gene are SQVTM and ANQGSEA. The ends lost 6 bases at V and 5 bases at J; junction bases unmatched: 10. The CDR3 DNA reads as TGCAGCGTCCGAAGACTAGCAGGGCACAATGAGCAGTTCTTC. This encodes CSVRRLAGHNEQFF.

Here the CDR3 reads CAWSVLLAGGEQYF. CDR3 coding DNA: TGTGCCTGGAGTGTACTCCTAGCGGGAGGGGAGCAGTACTTC. The V gene is TRBV30, the J gene TRBJ2-7, with TRBD2 matching over 12 bases. Germline CDR1 reads GTSNPN; CDR2 reads SVGIG (reference sequence). The CDR3 is made up of 14 amino acids. V gave up 0 bases and J gave up 7 bases; unmatched junction bases: 4.

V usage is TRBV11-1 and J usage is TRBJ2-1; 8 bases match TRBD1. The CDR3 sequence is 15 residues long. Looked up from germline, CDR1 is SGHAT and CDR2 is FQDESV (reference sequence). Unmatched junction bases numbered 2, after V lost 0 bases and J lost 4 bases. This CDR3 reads CASSLAGQAYNEQFF. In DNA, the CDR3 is TGTGCCAGCAGCTTAGCGGGACAGGCGTACAATGAGCAGTTCTTC.

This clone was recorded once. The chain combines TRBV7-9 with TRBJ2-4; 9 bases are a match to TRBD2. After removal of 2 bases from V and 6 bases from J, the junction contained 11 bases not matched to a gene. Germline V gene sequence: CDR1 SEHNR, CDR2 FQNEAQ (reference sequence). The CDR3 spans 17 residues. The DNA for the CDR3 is TGTGCCAGCAGCTTATTCGGCGGGAGGGCCCTGGGAAACATTCAGTACTTC. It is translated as CASSLFGGRALGNIQYF.

The chain's CDR3 is CASSSSPGTNTEAFF. For the CDR3, the DNA is TGTGCCAGCAGCTCCAGTCCAGGGACTAACACTGAAGCTTTCTTT. The chain uses TRBV7-6 and TRBJ1-1, with a weak D call TRBD1 (5 bases). The V gene lost 4 bases and the J gene lost 2 bases, with 14 bases spanning the gap. Germline V gene sequence: CDR1 SGHVS, CDR2 FNYEAQ. This CDR3 region has 15 residues.

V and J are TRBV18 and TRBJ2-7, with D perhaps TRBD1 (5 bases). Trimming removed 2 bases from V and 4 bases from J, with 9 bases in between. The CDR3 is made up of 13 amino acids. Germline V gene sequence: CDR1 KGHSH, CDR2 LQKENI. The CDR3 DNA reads TGTGCCAGCTCACCAGACAGAAGGTACGAGCAGTACTTC. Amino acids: CASSPDRRYEQYF.

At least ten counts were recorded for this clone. CDR3 sequence: CATSETGQGHQPQHF. Here the CDR3 DNA reads TGTGCCACCAGTGAAACTGGACAGGGGCATCAGCCCCAGCATTTT. V and J are TRBV24-1 and TRBJ1-5; 9 bases fit TRBD1. Germline V gene lookup returns CDR1 KGHDR and CDR2 SFDVKD. The CDR3 has 15 residues. V was pared by 4 bases and J by 5 bases, with 5 bases of the junction left unmatched.

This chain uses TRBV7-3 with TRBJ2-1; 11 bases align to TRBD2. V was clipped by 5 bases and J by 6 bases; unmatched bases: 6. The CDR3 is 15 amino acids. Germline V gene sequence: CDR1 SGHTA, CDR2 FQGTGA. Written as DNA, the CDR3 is TGTGCCAGCAGCCCCGTAGCGGGAGGGCTCAATGAGCAGTTCTTC. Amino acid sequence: CASSPVAGGLNEQFF.

CDR3 in amino acids: CASSVGEGSPNSPLHF. The CDR3 bases are TGTGCCAGCAGCGTAGGGGAGGGGAGTCCTAATTCACCCCTCCACTTT. The rearrangement joins TRBV9 to TRBJ1-6; tentatively, D is TRBD1 (5 bases). Trimming pared 0 bases from V and 6 bases from J, leaving 13 bases between. This CDR3 contains 16 residues. CDR1 and CDR2 from the germline V gene are SGDLS and YYNGEE.

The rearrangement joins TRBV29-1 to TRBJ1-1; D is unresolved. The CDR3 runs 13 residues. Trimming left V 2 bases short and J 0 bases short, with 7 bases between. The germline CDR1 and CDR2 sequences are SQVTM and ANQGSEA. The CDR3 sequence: CSVERGVNTEAFF. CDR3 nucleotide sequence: TGCAGCGTTGAACGGGGAGTGAACACTGAAGCTTTCTTT.

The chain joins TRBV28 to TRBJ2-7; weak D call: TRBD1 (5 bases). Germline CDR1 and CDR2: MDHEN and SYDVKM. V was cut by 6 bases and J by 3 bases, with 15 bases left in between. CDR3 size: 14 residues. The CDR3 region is CASSPHGAYYEQYF. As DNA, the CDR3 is TGTGCCAGCAGCCCCCATGGGGCGTACTACGAGCAGTACTTC.